Below are 32 T cell receptor beta chains sequenced from a single sample in a study of blood T cell repertoires in COVID-19. Sequenced by immunoSEQ multiplex PCR; TCRdb stores in-frame clones only, minus some. The sample holds around 200,000 clones; about 86% are singletons and the top ten take over 2%. What was sequenced was peripheral blood. These receptors were taken from a human donor with acute or convalescent COVID-19. The donor label of this sample is uncertain.

In its sample, this clone was seen once. This chain connects TRBV14 to TRBJ2-4, with D maybe TRBD2 (5 bases). CDR1 is SGHDN, CDR2 FVKESK, per germline. The length of the CDR3 is 13 residues. The V and J ends lost 0 bases and 10 bases respectively, with 10 bases between them. The CDR3 nucleotides are TGTGCCAGCAGCCAAGAGGACTTCTCTATTCAGTACTTC. Translating it yields CASSQEDFSIQYF.

V gene TRBV5-4 combines with J gene TRBJ1-4; tentative D call: TRBD1 (5 bases). This CDR3 spans 15 amino acids. Germline assignment: CDR1 SGHNT and CDR2 YYREEE (reference sequence). Between the trimmed V and J ends, which lost 1 base and 8 bases, there was a span of 15 bases. The CDR3 region has the DNA TGTGCCAGCAGCTTGATGGGACTAGGGGAAGAAAAACTGTTTTTT. Translation: CASSLMGLGEEKLFF.

The chain recombines TRBV18 with TRBJ2-7; perhaps TRBD1 as D (5 bases). The CDR3 has 12 amino acids. V shed 5 bases and J shed 6 bases, with 11 bases lying between them. CDR1 and CDR2 from the germline V gene are KGHSH and LQKENI. The CDR3 DNA reads as TGTGCCAGCTCAGCCCAGGGTTCCGAGCAGTACTTC. This codes for CASSAQGSEQYF.

The gene calls are TRBV20-1 and TRBJ2-1; TRBD2 aligns across 11 bases. The CDR3 is 15 amino acids. Per germline, CDR1 DFQATT and CDR2 SNEGSKA (reference sequence). J lost 12 bases, V lost 3 bases, and 13 bases had no gene match. The CDR3 DNA sequence: TGCAGTGCTAGTTCCGATAGCGGGAGGGCCTCGTGGCAGTTCTTC. This gives the protein CSASSDSGRASWQFF.

The chain links TRBV9 to TRBJ1-1, with 7 bases fitting TRBD1. V lost 0 bases, J lost 4 bases, and 0 bases stayed unmatched. CDR3 length: 13 amino acids. From germline, CDR1 is SGDLS and CDR2 YYNGEE. Here the CDR3 reads CASSVEGATEAFF. As DNA, the CDR3 is TGTGCCAGCAGCGTAGAGGGGGCCACTGAAGCTTTCTTT.

The chain couples TRBV19 to TRBJ2-5; D may be TRBD1 (7 bases). CDR3 length: 13 residues. Trimming took off 8 bases at V and 5 bases at J, with 15 bases between the two ends. Looked up from germline, CDR1 is LNHDA and CDR2 is SQIVND (reference sequence). CDR3 nucleotide sequence: TGTGCCAGTCGACAGGGACTTACGGAGACCCAGTACTTC. It encodes CASRQGLTETQYF.

This clone was recorded a few times. The gene calls are TRBV5-1 and TRBJ1-2; perhaps TRBD1 as D (6 bases). Looked up from germline, CDR1 is SGHRS and CDR2 is YFSETQ. V was shortened by 4 bases and J by 3 bases, with 19 bases between the two germline ends. The CDR3 length is 16 residues. Here the CDR3 DNA reads TGCGCCAGCAGCGGGAGGGACACTTGGGACGACTATGGCTACACCTTC. Protein product: CASSGRDTWDDYGYTF. Based on the CDR3 plus reference TRBV5-1 and TRBJ1-2, the full variable domain is KAGVTQTPRYLIKTRGQQVTLSCSPISGHRSVSWYQQTPGQGLQFLFEYFSETQRNKGNFPGRFSGRQFSNSRSEMNVSTLELGDSALYLCASSGRDTWDDYGYTFGSGTRLTVV.

The chain uses TRBV19 and TRBJ1-4; D call uncertain. The CDR3 contains 14 residues. The germline V and J ends were trimmed by 5 bases and 0 bases, with 7 bases remaining between them. The germline CDR1 and CDR2 sequences are LNHDA and SQIVND (reference sequence). The CDR3 reads CASSPRATNEKLFF. The CDR3 region has the DNA TGTGCCAGTAGTCCCCGCGCAACTAATGAAAAACTGTTTTTT.

The genes are TRBV10-3 and TRBJ2-1, with a possible D match to TRBD1 (5 bases). The CDR3 consists of 14 residues. Trimming took 3 bases from V and 6 from J, leaving 12 bases between them. CDR1 is ENHRY, CDR2 SYGVKD, per germline. The CDR3 bases are TGTGCCATCAGTGACGACAGAAATCTCAATGAGCAGTTCTTC. Its translation: CAISDDRNLNEQFF.

A word on this clone: Its ends do not fully match the called genes, so a read error is possible. The rearrangement uses TRBV11-3 and TRBJ2-1; TRBD1 aligns across 7 bases. This CDR3 is 13 amino acids long. CDR1 SGHNT and CDR2 YENEEA come from the germline V gene. CDR3 sequence reads: CASSLVGGGEQFF. The CDR3 region has the DNA TGTGCCAGCAGTTTAGTAGGGGGCGGGGAGCAGTTCTTC.

This clone was recorded once. The chain has TRBV2 and TRBJ2-7, with 9 bases aligning to TRBD1. This CDR3 region has 14 residues. With V trimmed by 5 bases and J by 5 bases, 7 bases remained unmatched. Germline V gene sequence: CDR1 SNHLY, CDR2 FYNNEI. CDR3 DNA sequence: TGTGCCAGCAGTCCCCGGGACAGGGTAAACGAGCAGTACTTC. Translating gives CASSPRDRVNEQYF.

This clone appeared once. The chain carries TRBV19 and TRBJ1-4; 7 bases are a match to TRBD1. The trim removed 9 bases at V and 4 bases at J, leaving 5 bases unmatched. Germline V gene data show CDR1 as LNHDA and CDR2 as SQIVND (reference sequence). The CDR3 spans 13 residues. CDR3 coding DNA: TGTGCCAGCCTGGGACAGAATAATGAAAAACTGTTTTTT. Its protein product is CASLGQNNEKLFF.

The J gene is TRBJ1-3, the V gene TRBV29-1; TRBD1 is a possible D gene (5 bases). The CDR3 length is 13 residues. V was pared by 6 bases and J by 2 bases, with 11 bases between. The germline gives CDR1 SQVTM, CDR2 ANQGSEA. CDR3 protein: CSVAGLAGNTIYF. CDR3 nucleotide sequence: TGCAGCGTAGCAGGGTTGGCTGGAAACACCATATATTTT.

This rearrangement joins TRBV6-5 to TRBJ1-1; D might be TRBD1 (6 bases). Germline loops: CDR1 MNHEY, CDR2 SVGAGI. CDR3 length: 14 residues. Trimming shortened V by 8 bases and J by 6 bases, and 19 bases separated the two germline ends. CDR3: CASGGVWGRAEAFF. DNA of the CDR3: TGTGCCAGCGGGGGTGTTTGGGGGCGGGCTGAAGCTTTCTTT.

This clone came up once. The V call is TRBV11-1, the J call TRBJ2-2, with 7 bases identical to TRBD1. The ends lost 4 bases at V and 7 bases at J; junction bases unmatched: 3. Germline V gives CDR1 SGHAT, CDR2 FQDESV (reference sequence). The CDR3 runs to 13 residues. Written as DNA, the CDR3 is TGTGCCAGCAGCTCGGACAGGTTCGGGGAGCTGTTTTTT. Translation: CASSSDRFGELFF.

This chain links TRBV9 with TRBJ2-2, with 9 positions matching TRBD1. The CDR3 is 16 amino acids. Germline CDR1 reads SGDLS; CDR2 reads YYNGEE. V gave up 0 bases and J gave up 5 bases; unmatched junction bases: 5. The CDR3 is CASSVDTGGITGELFF. Written as DNA, the CDR3 is TGTGCCAGCAGCGTAGATACAGGGGGCATAACCGGGGAGCTGTTTTTT. Complete variable domain (other parts from reference TRBV9 and TRBJ2-2): DSGVTQTPKHLITATGQRVTLRCSPRSGDLSVYWYQQSLDQGLQFLIQYYNGEERAKGNILERFSAQQFPDLHSELNLSSLELGDSALYFCASSVDTGGITGELFFGEGSRLTVL.

This chain uses TRBV7-8 with TRBJ2-3; 8 positions agree with TRBD2. CDR1 and CDR2 from the germline V gene are SGHVS and FQNEAQ. The length of the CDR3 is 16 residues. Trimming cost V 1 base and J 1 base; bases outside gene matches: 4. CDR3 sequence: CASSLVGLGGTDTQYF. The CDR3 DNA reads as TGTGCCAGCAGCTTAGTGGGACTAGGGGGCACAGATACGCAGTATTTT.

This clone was seen a single time. The chain recombines TRBV30 with TRBJ2-3; the D gene is possibly TRBD2 (6 bases). The CDR3 has 15 amino acids. Germline values: CDR1 GTSNPN, CDR2 SVGIG (reference sequence). V was pared by 0 bases and J by 0 bases, with 10 bases between. CDR3 sequence (DNA): TGTGCCTGGAGTGTACGAGGGACTAGCACAGATACGCAGTATTTT. Its protein product is CAWSVRGTSTDTQYF.

The V call is TRBV25-1, the J call TRBJ2-7, with TRBD1 matching 9 bases. The junction had 5 bases not matched to a gene; V was cut back by 2 bases and J by 3 bases. Germline V lookup: CDR1 MGHDK, CDR2 SYGVNS. This CDR3 is built from 15 residues. CDR3 sequence (DNA): TGTGCCAGCAGTGAACCGGGACAGGGTCGCTACGAGCAGTACTTC. Protein sequence: CASSEPGQGRYEQYF.

The sample holds one count of this clone. The chain employs TRBV6-2 or TRBV6-3 and TRBJ1-1, with 7 nucleotides matching TRBD1. V gave up 5 bases and J gave up 2 bases; unmatched junction bases: 5. This CDR3 contains 14 residues. Germline V gene data show CDR1 as MNHEY and CDR2 as SVGEGT. The CDR3 nucleotides read TGTGCCAGCAGTACCACAGGGGCTAACACTGAAGCTTTCTTT. Translation gives CASSTTGANTEAFF.

This clone was seen only once. The chain has TRBV1 and TRBJ2-7; the table gives TRBD2 as D, unverified against the DNA. TRBV1 is tagged as a pseudogene. The CDR3 loop spans 19 amino acids. CDR3 amino acids: CTSSQETSGGPTSPYEQYF. Written as DNA, the CDR3 is TGCACCAGCAGCCAAGAAACTAGCGGGGGGCCAACCTCCCCCTACGAGCAGTACTTC.

The chain combines TRBV7-8 with TRBJ2-3; TRBD2 matches 10 bases. This CDR3 is 17 amino acids long. V shed 3 bases, J shed 6 bases, and the junction held 12 bases outside the gene matches. The germline gives CDR1 SGHVS, CDR2 FQNEAQ. CDR3 DNA: TGTGCCAGCAGCTTTTATCCTAGCGGGAGAAGTATGGATACGCAGTATTTT. Residues: CASSFYPSGRSMDTQYF. The variable domain in full, completed from reference TRBV7-8 and TRBJ2-3, reads GAGVSQSPRYKVAKRGQDVALRCDPISGHVSLFWYQQALGQGPEFLTYFQNEAQLDKSGLPSDRFFAERPEGSVSTLKIQRTQQEDSAVYLCASSFYPSGRSMDTQYFGPGTRLTVL.

The chain uses TRBV14 and TRBJ1-4; no clear D gene. Germline V gene data show CDR1 as SGHDN and CDR2 as FVKESK. The CDR3 loop spans 18 amino acids. V dropped 1 base and J dropped 0 bases, with 15 bases sitting between them. CDR3 in DNA: TGTGCCAGCAGCCAAGCTCCAATACATGAATCAACTAATGAAAAACTGTTTTTT. Amino acid sequence: CASSQAPIHESTNEKLFF.

This rearrangement joins TRBV5-1 to TRBJ2-5; D possibly corresponds to TRBD1 (5 bases). Germline assignment: CDR1 SGHRS and CDR2 YFSETQ. V was trimmed by 4 bases and J by 0 bases, leaving 13 bases between them. The CDR3 consists of 15 residues. CDR3: CASSATVGDQETQYF. The CDR3 DNA sequence: TGCGCCAGCAGCGCAACGGTAGGGGACCAAGAGACCCAGTACTTC. Looking up the rest from reference TRBV5-1 and TRBJ2-5 gives the full variable domain: KAGVTQTPRYLIKTRGQQVTLSCSPISGHRSVSWYQQTPGQGLQFLFEYFSETQRNKGNFPGRFSGRQFSNSRSEMNVSTLELGDSALYLCASSATVGDQETQYFGPGTRLLVL.

V usage is TRBV29-1 and J usage is TRBJ1-1; D gene ambiguous. This CDR3 has 15 residues. Germline V CDR1 and CDR2: SQVTM, ANQGSEA. The V gene lost 4 bases and the J gene lost 1 base, with 16 bases spanning the gap. This CDR3 is CSVADGNRPNTEAFF. DNA for the CDR3: TGCAGCGTTGCCGATGGTAACAGACCGAACACTGAAGCTTTCTTT.

For this clone: Relative to the germline gene, one junction end is altered; a read error may explain this. This chain links TRBV2 with TRBJ2-1; perhaps TRBD1 as D (6 bases). Germline V gene lookup returns CDR1 SNHLY and CDR2 FYNNEI. This CDR3 comprises 11 residues. CDR3 region: CASSEEGEPVF. CDR3 in DNA: TGTGCCAGCAGTGAAGAGGGGGAGCCGGTCTTC.

The chain is built from TRBV11-1 and TRBJ2-7, with 7 bases lining up with TRBD1. Germline V gene data show CDR1 as SGHAT and CDR2 as FQDESV (reference sequence). Germline trimming cut 4 bases from V and 5 bases from J; bases unmatched to any gene: 2. The CDR3 totals 12 residues. CDR3: CASSSQGNEQYF. The CDR3 nucleotides are TGTGCCAGCAGCTCACAGGGGAACGAGCAGTACTTC.

The chain uses TRBV28 and TRBJ2-1; TRBD2 agrees at 9 bases. Germline CDR1 MDHEN, CDR2 SYDVKM. The CDR3 contains 13 residues. After removal of 2 bases from V and 8 bases from J, the junction contained 1 base not matched to a gene. DNA for the CDR3: TGTGCCAGCAGTTTAGTAGCGGGAGATGAGCAGTTCTTC. It encodes CASSLVAGDEQFF.

A few counts support this clone. The rearrangement links TRBV5-6 to TRBJ2-3, with TRBD1 matching 9 bases. J gave up 4 bases and V 2 bases, and 5 bases lay outside the gene matches. The CDR3 runs to 15 residues. Germline V CDR1 and CDR2: SGHDT, YYEEEE. CDR3 sequence: CASSFGTGRADTQYF. CDR3 DNA: TGTGCCAGCAGCTTTGGGACAGGGAGGGCAGATACGCAGTATTTT. Looking up the rest from reference TRBV5-6 and TRBJ2-3 gives the full variable domain: DAGVTQSPTHLIKTRGQQVTLRCSPKSGHDTVSWYQQALGQGPQFIFQYYEEEERQRGNFPDRFSGHQFPNYSSELNVNALLLGDSALYLCASSFGTGRADTQYFGPGTRLTVL.

The chain couples TRBV28 to TRBJ2-5, with 7 bases matching TRBD1. Germline CDR1 reads MDHEN; CDR2 reads SYDVKM. This CDR3 spans 17 amino acids. J lost 2 bases, V lost 6 bases, and 15 bases had no gene match. The CDR3 region is CASSPNFQQGKQETQYF. CDR3 DNA: TGTGCCAGCAGCCCCAACTTCCAACAGGGGAAACAAGAGACCCAGTACTTC.

The gene calls are TRBV2 and TRBJ2-5, with D perhaps TRBD2 (6 bases). The V gene's germline CDR1 is SNHLY and CDR2 FYNNEI. The CDR3 is made up of 14 amino acids. Trimming removed 6 bases at V and 2 bases at J, with 13 bases between. Here the CDR3 DNA reads TGTGCCAGCAGCCCGGGACTGAGACAAGAGACCCAGTACTTC. This gives the protein CASSPGLRQETQYF.

V usage is TRBV9 and J usage is TRBJ2-6, with 7 nucleotides matching TRBD2. V lost 3 bases to trimming and J lost 4 bases; unmatched junction nucleotides: 4. CDR1 and CDR2 from the germline V gene are SGDLS and YYNGEE. This CDR3 is 15 amino acids long. The CDR3: CASSAGGKGANVLTF. DNA of the CDR3: TGTGCCAGCAGCGCCGGGGGGAAGGGGGCCAACGTCCTGACTTTC.